This TCR beta chain originates from a study of shared clonotypes between healthy human individuals (TCRdb year 2020). In the study overall: A couple of women and three men aged 18 to 49 years were included in the cohort. For each donor, three plates each were used for CD4 naive and CD4 memory, two plates were used for CD8 naive, and one plate was used for CD8 memory. To estimate repertoire size and how much clonotypes are shared between individuals, the study performed deep sequencing of blood TCR repertoires from five healthy adults. To increase sequencing depth and limit assay-specific biases, different laboratories used diverse techniques to prepare libraries and sequence TCR repertoires. Per donor, leukapheresis produced somewhere between about 0.8 and 9 billion PBMCs. The research as a whole found: Naive subsets generally had larger estimated clonotype richness than memory subsets. The genetic and exposure-history diversity represented was limited by the small number of donors. Sampling was restricted to blood, and TCR repertoires in tissue are likely to differ from TCR repertoires in blood. When a handful of donors were compared, the shared fraction of clonotypes was about 5% for naive CD4, 3% to 4% for naive CD8, about 2.4% for memory CD4, and about 0.36% for memory CD8. Pairwise subsampling indicated that sequencing depth was expected to affect the degree of clonotype sharing among donors. Higher generation probabilities were observed for clonotypes shared by all four sorted-subset donors than for non-shared clonotypes. Incomplete sequencing was indicated by rarefaction of sorted-subset datasets, despite the large sequencing depth.

The donors were healthy, HIV-negative adults who had no recently reported acute infections or vaccinations. Only Caucasian adults living in Nashville, Tennessee, USA were represented among the donors. CD4+ T cells were enriched by magnetic negative selection; naive cells were then positively selected on CD45RA, and the negative fraction formed the memory subset. After blood collection by leukapheresis, PBMCs were isolated using Ficoll-Histopaque density gradient centrifugation and then cryopreserved in the vapor phase of liquid nitrogen. Analytical flow cytometry was used to check the purity and quantity of each magnetically sorted T cell population. From each sorted fraction, genomic DNA was isolated and quantified by UV absorbance on a Nanodrop 2000c. This clone was observed a few times. This clone's antigen is unknown. The sample holds no much larger clone one base away, and base qualities are not on file.

TCR CDR3 regions were amplified from genomic DNA by multiplex PCR using the deep immunoSEQ assay. Extracted genomic DNA from each cell subset was spread evenly across all wells of several immunoSEQ 96-well plates, with each plate serving as a replicate. For sorted subsets, 150 to 200 ng genomic DNA, equal to about 30,000 T cell genomes, was loaded into each replicate PCR. Purified libraries were measured with a Qubit 3.0 fluorometer, size-checked on a Bioanalyzer 2100, and measured again with the KAPA Library Quantification kit. A separate single-read 150-cycle Illumina NextSeq 550 flow cell was used to sequence each immunoSEQ 96-well plate. In the source study's methods: Because the immunoSEQ output included only junctional sequences and no quality scores, the filtering could not be the same as the filtering used for full-length reads. To assign V/J genes and CDR3, sequences were annotated against IMGT germline references using PyIR, a Python wrapper for IgBLAST v1.9. Any read was removed if the V/J assignment was weak (E-value above 1e-6), the CDR3 was missing, or the read contained stop codons, out-of-frame junctions, or ambiguous translated residues. V3J clonotypes were defined by identical inferred V gene, J gene, and CDR3 amino acid sequence. Percentage overlap between repertoires was calculated by dividing the number of shared unique clonotypes by the size of the smaller repertoire. Three approaches were used to assess repertoire richness: RTK rarefaction, the Chao1 estimator, and Recon v2.1 estimates of unobserved clonotypes. Generation probabilities were computed with OLGA for all TCRbeta clonotypes obtained by the gDNA method from a few donors. Imported from immuneACCESS, the table was reduced by TCRdb to in-frame sequences with V and J called. These copies leave out some clones; in studies compared against another copy, an unresolved V gene accounts for under half, and the cause of the remainder is not known. Clonal size and the V and J genes are those of that table, whereas D and trimming came from the DNA. The sample has 1.4 million to 1.5 million clones on record, around 97% of them singletons. The ten largest account for about 1.2% of the sample.

A distance of 10 bases separates the germline ends of V and J, which lose 1 base and 7 bases respectively. CDR1 and CDR2 (SEHNR, FQNEAQ) derive from the germline V gene (reference sequence). The CDR3 has 13 amino acids, counting the end cysteine and phenylalanine. Left in the record is the CDR3 DNA by itself, 39 bases read in frame from the first base. Sequencing was performed on naive CD4+ T cells sorted from blood. Taken with the paper, the label for cell subset or site translates to: CD45RA+ positively selected. Recombination connected TRBV7-9 to TRBJ1-1; the D gene assignment is ambiguous. The receptor comes from a man aged 25-45 years in good health. The DNA sequence is as follows: TGTGCCAGCAGCTTAGTGGGGTCGAATGAAGCTTTCTTT. This yields the protein CASSLVGSNEAFF.